This T cell receptor beta chain was captured by sequencing in a study of circulating and synovial CD4+ cells in juvenile arthritis. Findings of the study overall: T cell genome counts differed by at least an order of magnitude between CPL and CD4 samples. Some such blood samples were as oligoclonal as synovium. Measured synovium overlap likely understates the true shared repertoire.

Using immunoSEQ multiplex PCR, the repertoire was profiled, and TCRdb retains in-frame clones only, with some absent. Of a few thousand clones listed, around 90% are singletons. The CDR3 spans 15 residues. Germline CDR1 is MNHEY and CDR2 is SMNVEV (reference sequence). Trimming took 3 bases from V and 7 from J; bases not matched to a gene: 5. This clone was found once. Its antigen is unknown. The chain links TRBV27 to TRBJ2-1, with 11 nucleotides matching TRBD1. This receptor was identified in a human donor with juvenile idiopathic arthritis. The sequencing input was HLA-DR+ CD4+ T cells from blood. This sample's subset: circulating pathogenic-like lymphocytes, sorted as HLA-DR+CD14-CD3+CD4+CD25low/- blood T cells. The CDR3 is CASSFGTGGRNEQFF. CDR3 coding DNA: TGTGCCAGCAGTTTTGGGACAGGGGGACGGAATGAGCAGTTCTTC.